Below are 26 T cell receptor beta chains sequenced from a single sample in a study of sequential checkpoint blockade in melanoma. Treatment here: randomized to nivolumab then ipilimumab (arm A) or the reverse (arm B). The method was immunoSEQ multiplex PCR; TCRdb's version includes in-frame clones alone and lacks a portion of them. This table has 5,000 to 8,000 clones, roughly 20% appearing once. Sequenced material: tumor tissue (inferred from file names), taken from a patient given nivolumab and ipilimumab in sequence. Source of these receptors: a human donor with melanoma.

The genes are TRBV10-2 and TRBJ2-2; weak D call: TRBD1 (6 bases). V lost 6 bases, J lost 6 bases, and 20 bases lay in between. CDR1 and CDR2 (germline): WSHSY, SAAADI. This CDR3 is 16 amino acids long. The CDR3 here is CASRNVGARGAGELFF. Here the CDR3 DNA reads TGCGCCAGCAGAAACGTGGGGGCTAGAGGGGCCGGGGAGCTGTTTTTT.

J is TRBJ2-1 and V is TRBV4-1; TRBD2 matches at 8 bases. Germline CDR1 and CDR2: MGHRA and YSYEKL. This CDR3 is 14 amino acids long. V lost 5 bases and J lost 7; bases outside the gene matches: 7. The CDR3 protein is CASSAIAGWNEQFF. The CDR3 DNA sequence: TGCGCCAGCAGCGCGATAGCGGGGTGGAATGAGCAGTTCTTC.

V usage is TRBV6-8 and J usage is TRBJ1-3; no clear D gene. Germline V gene lookup returns CDR1 MNHGY and CDR2 SAAAGT. The CDR3 is 14 amino acids. Deletions cut 2 bases from V and 2 bases from J, with 7 bases between. This CDR3 reads CASSYERAGNTIYF. For the CDR3, the DNA is TGTGCCAGCAGTTACGAACGGGCTGGAAACACCATATATTTT.

V usage is TRBV7-1 and J usage is TRBJ2-1; perhaps TRBD2 as D (5 bases). TRBV7-1 has ORF status, its function being uncertain. V was trimmed by 5 bases and J by 5 bases, leaving 22 bases between them. There are 17 residues in the CDR3. Here the CDR3 DNA reads TGTGCCAGCAGCCAACGAGTGGGAATAGCGCTAAACAATGAGCAGTTCTTC. Its translation is CASSQRVGIALNNEQFF.

The CDR3 is CASSQSAGSDTQYF. In DNA form, the CDR3 reads TGTGCCAGCAGCCAATCCGCAGGGTCAGATACGCAGTATTTT. This sequence joins TRBV16 and TRBJ2-3; D is possibly TRBD1 (5 bases). The CDR3 is made up of 14 amino acids. V lost 0 bases and J lost 4, with 8 bases in between. The germline V gene encodes CDR1 KGHSY and CDR2 FQNENV.

This clone ranks as medium-sized. The gene calls are TRBV14 and TRBJ1-3; D gene uncertain. The germline gives CDR1 SGHDN, CDR2 FVKESK. The CDR3 length is 16 residues. The V end lost 2 bases, the J end lost 0 bases, and 11 bases lay between the germline ends. CDR3: CASSQIGRSSGNTIYF. The CDR3 DNA reads TGTGCCAGCAGCCAAATCGGACGTAGCTCTGGAAACACCATATATTTT.

CDR3: CASSVTGGRDTQYF. In DNA form, the CDR3 reads TGTGCCAGCAGCGTAACAGGGGGCAGGGATACGCAGTATTTT. The V call is TRBV9, the J call TRBJ2-3; TRBD1 agrees at 9 bases. After removal of 1 base from V and 6 bases from J, the junction contained 3 bases not matched to a gene. The CDR3 length is 14 residues. From germline, CDR1 is SGDLS and CDR2 YYNGEE.

This clone was found a few times. The chain has TRBV28 and TRBJ1-5; TRBD1 agrees at 7 bases. Per the germline V gene, CDR1 is MDHEN and CDR2 is SYDVKM. The CDR3 loop spans 17 amino acids. J lost 5 bases, V lost 6 bases, and 16 bases had no gene match. The CDR3 spells CASSSLERPGGDQPQHF. The CDR3 region has the DNA TGTGCCAGCAGCTCCCTGGAGCGGCCAGGGGGGGATCAGCCCCAGCATTTT.

The chain joins TRBV6-8 to TRBJ2-1, with a weak D call TRBD2 (7 bases). CDR1 and CDR2 from the germline V gene are MNHGY and SAAAGT. The ends were cut back, 5 bases at V and 7 bases at J, with 18 bases in the middle. This CDR3 region has 15 residues. CDR3 DNA sequence: TGTGCCAGCAGTAGGGAAGGGGGGGCAGGGAATGAGCAGTTCTTC. This gives the protein CASSREGGAGNEQFF.

V gene TRBV30 combines with J gene TRBJ2-1, with D uncertain. Looked up from germline, CDR1 is GTSNPN and CDR2 is SVGIG (reference sequence). CDR3 length: 11 residues. V dropped 1 base and J dropped 9 bases, with 7 bases sitting between them. CDR3: CAWSDPSEQFF. The CDR3 nucleotides are TGTGCCTGGAGTGACCCCTCTGAGCAGTTCTTC.

In its sample, this clone is medium-sized. J is TRBJ1-3 and V is TRBV6-8; D unclear. The CDR3 consists of 15 residues. The V gene's germline CDR1 is MNHGY and CDR2 SAAAGT. V lost 2 bases, J lost 4 bases, and 12 bases lay in between. This CDR3 is CASSYISGYGNTIYF. In DNA, the CDR3 is TGTGCCAGCAGTTACATCTCGGGGTACGGAAACACCATATATTTT.

This clone appeared a few times. The chain employs TRBV11-3 and TRBJ2-1; TRBD2 aligns across 7 bases. There are 14 residues in the CDR3. Germline V gene lookup returns CDR1 SGHNT and CDR2 YENEEA. V lost 1 base to trimming and J lost 9 bases; unmatched junction nucleotides: 6. CDR3 in DNA: TGTGCCAGCAGCTTAGGTGGACTAGTTGTTGAGCAGTTCTTC. Protein sequence: CASSLGGLVVEQFF.

This clone showed up many times. The chain couples TRBV11-3 to TRBJ2-5, with 14 bases that match TRBD2. Germline lookup yields CDR1 SGHNT and CDR2 YENEEA. V lost 4 bases and J lost 4; bases outside the gene matches: 5. There are 16 residues in the CDR3. CDR3 sequence: CASSWGTSGSGETQYF. The CDR3 DNA follows: TGTGCCAGCAGCTGGGGGACTAGCGGGAGTGGAGAGACCCAGTACTTC.

This clone was detected a few times. The rearrangement joins TRBV9 to TRBJ2-3; D tentatively reads TRBD1 or TRBD2 (6 bases each). V lost 4 bases and J lost 3, with 15 bases in between. The CDR3 runs 15 residues. Germline CDR1 and CDR2: SGDLS and YYNGEE. The CDR3, as DNA: TGTGCCAGCAGCCCCTCACTAGGGGGGACAGATACGCAGTATTTT. This translates into CASSPSLGGTDTQYF.

The chain recombines TRBV6-8 with TRBJ1-2, with 9 bases identical to TRBD1. The CDR3 spans 15 residues. After removal of 6 bases from V and 4 bases from J, the junction contained 9 bases not matched to a gene. In germline, CDR1 is MNHGY, CDR2 SAAAGT. The CDR3 protein is CASRLRGTGPYGYTF. The CDR3 bases are TGTGCCAGCAGGCTACGGGGGACAGGGCCCTATGGCTACACCTTC.

Sample share makes this clone large. This sequence joins TRBV11-3 and TRBJ2-3, with 10 bases matching TRBD2. Per germline, CDR1 SGHNT and CDR2 YENEEA. The length of the CDR3 is 15 residues. V was pared by 5 bases and J by 4 bases, with 6 bases of the junction left unmatched. CDR3 loop: CASSPHSGRSDTQYF. DNA of the CDR3: TGTGCCAGCAGCCCACATAGCGGGAGGTCAGATACGCAGTATTTT.

The chain is built from TRBV6-8 and TRBJ2-1, with 11 nucleotides matching TRBD2. Germline assignment: CDR1 MNHGY and CDR2 SAAAGT. J gave up 6 bases and V 5 bases, and 15 bases lay outside the gene matches. The CDR3 is 18 amino acids. CDR3 DNA sequence: TGTGCCAGCAGTAGCGACGACCTACTAGCGGGAGTTGGCAATGAGCAGTTCTTC. Translation gives CASSSDDLLAGVGNEQFF.

This clone has more than one count but fewer than ten. The chain is built from TRBV28 and TRBJ2-2; TRBD1 is a possible D gene (6 bases). Germline V gene sequence: CDR1 MDHEN, CDR2 SYDVKM. V was trimmed by 9 bases and J by 5 bases, leaving 13 bases between them. This CDR3 region has 13 residues. The CDR3 DNA follows: TGTGCCAGTACAACAGGGATGACCGGGGAGCTGTTTTTT. Translated: CASTTGMTGELFF.

This chain connects TRBV6-8 to TRBJ2-2, with D hard to call. The CDR3 covers 17 residues. With 5 bases removed from V and 0 bases from J, the gap between germline ends came to 16 bases. Germline CDR1 reads MNHGY; CDR2 reads SAAAGT. The DNA of the CDR3 is TGTGCCAGCAGTCTCGGTGTCGGTGTGGCGAACACCGGGGAGCTGTTTTTT. Protein product: CASSLGVGVANTGELFF.

The CDR3 sequence: CASSQSFIVVRGNQPQHF. The CDR3, as DNA: TGCGCCAGCAGTCAATCGTTTATAGTGGTGCGGGGTAATCAGCCCCAGCATTTT. The chain is built from TRBV23-1 and TRBJ1-5; D gene ambiguous. TRBV23-1 is reported as an ORF; its role is uncertain. The CDR3 extends over 18 amino acids. Deletions cut 0 bases from V and 4 bases from J, with 19 bases between.

The chain employs TRBV11-3 and TRBJ2-2; maybe TRBD1 (7 bases). V was clipped by 3 bases and J by 5 bases, with 10 bases between them. CDR3 length: 14 amino acids. Germline V lookup: CDR1 SGHNT, CDR2 YENEEA. CDR3 nucleotides: TGTGCCAGCAGCTTGGCAGGGGGGACCGGGGAGCTGTTTTTT. This encodes CASSLAGGTGELFF.

Ten or more counts support this clone. V is TRBV11-3 and J is TRBJ2-7; D possibly corresponds to TRBD2 (5 bases). Germline V CDR1 and CDR2: SGHNT, YENEEA. V was shortened by 3 bases and J by 6 bases, with 15 bases between the two germline ends. The CDR3 loop spans 14 amino acids. CDR3 in DNA: TGTGCCAGCAGCTTTGGTGGGAGTATAGCCGAGCAGTACTTC. Residues: CASSFGGSIAEQYF.

By sample share, this clone is medium-sized. The V and J genes are TRBV11-3 and TRBJ2-1; 10 nucleotides align to TRBD2. The CDR3 runs to 15 residues. Looked up from germline, CDR1 is SGHNT and CDR2 is YENEEA. V was pared by 8 bases and J by 2 bases, with 6 bases of the junction left unmatched. CDR3 protein: CASRSSGSPYNEQFF. CDR3 sequence (DNA): TGTGCCAGCCGGTCTAGCGGGAGCCCCTACAATGAGCAGTTCTTC.

V and J are TRBV11-3 and TRBJ2-7, with D perhaps TRBD2 (5 bases). Germline assignment: CDR1 SGHNT and CDR2 YENEEA. This CDR3 spans 14 amino acids. Trimming pared 5 bases from V and 5 bases from J, leaving 16 bases between. The CDR3 is CASSLRDPNHEQYF. DNA of the CDR3: TGTGCCAGCAGCCTACGGGATCCGAATCACGAGCAGTACTTC.

This clone came up a few times. The chain carries TRBV6-8 and TRBJ1-4, with 8 bases that match TRBD1. The CDR3 is made up of 14 amino acids. V trimming: 6 bases; J trimming: 8 bases; junction bases outside the gene matches: 8. CDR1 and CDR2 from the germline V gene are MNHGY and SAAAGT. The CDR3 DNA reads TGTGCCAGCAGGGACAGGGCGATAGGGGAAAAACTGTTTTTT. Encoded protein: CASRDRAIGEKLFF.

The gene calls are TRBV9 and TRBJ2-5; D unresolved. The germline V and J ends were trimmed by 0 bases and 2 bases, with 14 bases remaining between them. The germline V gene encodes CDR1 SGDLS and CDR2 YYNGEE. The CDR3 is 16 amino acids. The CDR3 sequence: CASSVELRRPQETQYF. The CDR3, as DNA: TGTGCCAGCAGCGTAGAATTAAGGCGTCCGCAAGAGACCCAGTACTTC.